This T cell receptor beta chain came from a study of blood T cells in healthy people across ages. Sample-barcoded 5' priming and a J-beta primer mix drove a second PCR of roughly 7 to 11 cycles. TCRdb re-called the 5' RACE reads through MiXCR, storing one row per CDR3 protein. The table records around 690,000 distinct CDR3 sequences, approximately 50% of them present only once. In germline, CDR1 is DFQATT, CDR2 SNEGSKA (reference sequence). The CDR3 runs to 15 residues. V was trimmed by 5 bases and J by 5 bases, leaving 21 bases between them. This receptor was taken from a man in his 60s in good health. Material for sequencing was blood. This chain joins TRBV20-1 and TRBJ2-5; weak D call: TRBD2 (6 bases). CDR3 in DNA: TGCAGTGCTGTCAAACCGGGACTCAAAAAGGAGACCCAGTACTTC. Its protein product is CSAVKPGLKKETQYF.